Shown below are 29 T cell receptor beta chains from a single sample sequenced in a study of CD8+ T cells in alopecia areata. As the sequencing template, cDNA was produced by extracting RNA and reverse transcribing it. The protocol was immunoSEQ multiplex PCR, while the TCRdb copy is restricted to in-frame clones and leaves out a portion. The sample lists about 140,000 clones, roughly 60% occurring once. Sequenced sample: CD4+ T cells sorted from blood. The receptors derive from a human donor in good health.

The rearrangement links TRBV29-1 to TRBJ2-2, with TRBD1 as a possible D gene (6 bases). The length of the CDR3 is 14 residues. CDR1 and CDR2 (germline): SQVTM, ANQGSEA. Trimming pared 7 bases from V and 6 bases from J, leaving 18 bases between. DNA of the CDR3: TGCAGCGCCAGCAGGGGTAGCCGACCCGGGGAGCTGTTTTTT. Amino acid sequence: CSASRGSRPGELFF.

V gene TRBV6-6 combines with J gene TRBJ1-5, with D perhaps TRBD1 (5 bases). Germline lookup yields CDR1 MNHNY and CDR2 SVGAGI (reference sequence). CDR3 length: 13 residues. Trimming cost V 1 base and J 5 bases, with 6 bases left between them. CDR3: CASSYWDDQPQHF. For the CDR3, the DNA is TGTGCCAGCAGTTACTGGGACGATCAGCCCCAGCATTTT.

The rearrangement links TRBV4-1 to TRBJ1-1; 11 bases agree with TRBD1. Trimming took 3 bases from V and 5 from J; bases not matched to a gene: 14. CDR1 is MGHRA, CDR2 YSYEKL, per germline. This CDR3 region has 18 residues. In nucleotides, the CDR3 is TGCGCCAGCAGCCAGAAAAGCGGACAGGGGGCATGGGAGACTGAAGCTTTCTTT. Protein: CASSQKSGQGAWETEAFF.

This clone was found a few times. The chain recombines TRBV19 with TRBJ2-1; D ambiguous. The V and J ends lost 1 base and 6 bases respectively, with 7 bases between them. The CDR3 extends over 13 amino acids. Germline V gene data show CDR1 as LNHDA and CDR2 as SQIVND (reference sequence). CDR3 bases: TGTGCCAGTAGTATAGTATTAGCCAATGAGCAGTTCTTC. Translating it yields CASSIVLANEQFF. Supplemented by reference TRBV19 and TRBJ2-1, the full variable domain reads DGGITQSPKYLFRKEGQNVTLSCEQNLNHDAMYWYRQDPGQGLRLIYYSQIVNDFQKGDIAEGYSVSREKKESFPLTVTSAQKNPTAFYLCASSIVLANEQFFGPGTRLTVL.

The chain recombines TRBV5-1 with TRBJ2-7; 7 bases agree with TRBD2. The germline V gene has CDR1 SGHRS and CDR2 YFSETQ. V dropped 4 bases and J dropped 3; count of bases not matched to a gene: 7. This CDR3 is 14 amino acids long. CDR3 amino acids: CASSLLPSGYEQYF. DNA of the CDR3: TGCGCCAGCAGCCTGCTTCCTAGCGGCTACGAGCAGTACTTC.

In DNA, the CDR3 is TGCGCCAGCAGCCCTCGCGGATATGGCTACACCTTC. Translating gives CASSPRGYGYTF. The chain carries TRBV4-1 and TRBJ1-2; D is ambiguous. The CDR3 has 12 amino acids. Germline V lookup: CDR1 MGHRA, CDR2 YSYEKL. V lost 4 bases and J lost 5, with 8 bases in between.

V and J are TRBV28 and TRBJ2-3; 8 positions match TRBD1. This CDR3 is 13 amino acids long. Unmatched junction bases numbered 3, after V lost 5 bases and J lost 5 bases. CDR1 is MDHEN, CDR2 SYDVKM, per germline. The CDR3 sequence is CASSPQGVDTQYF. CDR3 nucleotides: TGTGCCAGCAGTCCACAGGGGGTAGATACGCAGTATTTT.

This clone was recorded a few times. The chain employs TRBV29-1 and TRBJ1-3; 9 nucleotides line up with TRBD1. CDR3 length: 14 amino acids. J gave up 3 bases and V 5 bases, and 5 bases lay outside the gene matches. Germline V lookup: CDR1 SQVTM, CDR2 ANQGSEA. The CDR3 reads CSVWDRAGGNTIYF. The CDR3 DNA reads TGCAGCGTTTGGGACAGGGCTGGTGGAAACACCATATATTTT.

The CDR3 here is CAWDRPTSGRTMFSYNEQFF. CDR3 coding DNA: TGTGCCTGGGACCGCCCGACTAGCGGGAGGACTATGTTCTCCTACAATGAGCAGTTCTTC. The chain combines TRBV30 with TRBJ2-1, with 13 bases aligning to TRBD2. The CDR3 has 20 residues. The trim removed 5 bases at V and 0 bases at J, leaving 16 bases unmatched. From germline, CDR1 is GTSNPN and CDR2 SVGIG (reference sequence).

The chain couples TRBV7-8 to TRBJ1-5; no clear D. The CDR3 has 14 amino acids. From germline, CDR1 is SGHVS and CDR2 FQNEAQ. Trimming left V 0 bases short and J 5 bases short, with 8 bases between. Written as DNA, the CDR3 is TGTGCCAGCAGCTTAGCTGGCCGCGATCAGCCCCAGCATTTT. Translation gives CASSLAGRDQPQHF.

V gene TRBV5-1 combines with J gene TRBJ2-5; no clear D gene. This CDR3 has 13 residues. Germline V lookup: CDR1 SGHRS, CDR2 YFSETQ. V gave up 2 bases and J gave up 5 bases, with 10 bases separating them. In nucleotides, the CDR3 is TGCGCCAGCAGCTTCCTATCAGAGGAGACCCAGTACTTC. Encoded protein: CASSFLSEETQYF. Looking up the rest from reference TRBV5-1 and TRBJ2-5 gives the full variable domain: KAGVTQTPRYLIKTRGQQVTLSCSPISGHRSVSWYQQTPGQGLQFLFEYFSETQRNKGNFPGRFSGRQFSNSRSEMNVSTLELGDSALYLCASSFLSEETQYFGPGTRLLVL.

This clone has just a few counts. The chain couples TRBV7-9 to TRBJ2-7, with TRBD1 matching over 7 bases. V dropped 5 bases and J dropped 3; count of bases not matched to a gene: 4. The germline V gene has CDR1 SEHNR and CDR2 FQNEAQ (reference sequence). The CDR3 runs to 13 residues. The CDR3 region has the DNA TGTGCCAGCAGCCCGGGACAGAGCTACGAGCAGTACTTC. Encoded protein: CASSPGQSYEQYF. The full variable domain, rest sourced from reference TRBV7-9 and TRBJ2-7, is DTGVSQNPRHKITKRGQNVTFRCDPISEHNRLYWYRQTLGQGPEFLTYFQNEAQLEKSRLLSDRFSAERPKGSFSTLEIQRTEQGDSAMYLCASSPGQSYEQYFGPGTRLTVT.

The CDR3 spells CSVSVQGRPETQYF. Here the CDR3 DNA reads TGCAGCGTTTCGGTGCAGGGGCGCCCAGAGACCCAGTACTTC. The chain employs TRBV29-1 and TRBJ2-5; D might be TRBD1 (6 bases). In germline, CDR1 is SQVTM, CDR2 ANQGSEA. The CDR3 runs to 14 residues. V shed 5 bases and J shed 4 bases, with 17 bases lying between them.

Remarks on this clone: The sample carries other DNA sequences with the same CDR3. This sequence joins TRBV5-1 and TRBJ2-7; maybe TRBD1 (6 bases). The germline V gene has CDR1 SGHRS and CDR2 YFSETQ. V gave up 0 bases and J gave up 7 bases, with 8 bases separating them. The CDR3 length is 12 residues. Written as DNA, the CDR3 is TGCGCCAGCAGCTTGGATAGGGGGGAGCAGTACTTC. Translated: CASSLDRGEQYF. Combining the CDR3 with reference TRBV5-1 and TRBJ2-7 gives the whole variable domain KAGVTQTPRYLIKTRGQQVTLSCSPISGHRSVSWYQQTPGQGLQFLFEYFSETQRNKGNFPGRFSGRQFSNSRSEMNVSTLELGDSALYLCASSLDRGEQYFGPGTRLTVT.

This clone has more than one count but fewer than ten. This chain uses TRBV29-1 with TRBJ1-5; D is possibly TRBD1 (5 bases). Germline CDR1 reads SQVTM; CDR2 reads ANQGSEA. Trimming took off 8 bases at V and 2 bases at J, with 13 bases between the two ends. The CDR3 extends over 13 amino acids. CDR3 protein: CSIRDGGNQPQHF. CDR3 DNA sequence: TGCAGCATACGGGACGGCGGCAATCAGCCCCAGCATTTT. The full variable domain, rest sourced from reference TRBV29-1 and TRBJ1-5, is SAVISQKPSRDICQRGTSLTIQCQVDSQVTMMFWYRQQPGQSLTLIATANQGSEATYESGFVIDKFPISRPNLTFSTLTVSNMSPEDSSIYLCSIRDGGNQPQHFGDGTRLSIL.

V and J are TRBV5-4 and TRBJ2-5; D is possibly TRBD2 (6 bases). This CDR3 comprises 14 residues. V was shortened by 4 bases and J by 4 bases, with 14 bases between the two germline ends. Germline V lookup: CDR1 SGHNT, CDR2 YYREEE (reference sequence). The CDR3 DNA is TGTGCCAGCAGCGGGGGACTGGGAGGAGAGACCCAGTACTTC. It encodes CASSGGLGGETQYF.

This clone has a handful of counts. CDR3 amino acids: CSVDIIAVGYTF. CDR3 bases: TGCAGCGTTGATATCATCGCGGTTGGCTACACCTTC. The rearrangement uses TRBV29-1 and TRBJ1-2; D is unclear. Germline V lookup: CDR1 SQVTM, CDR2 ANQGSEA. V dropped 3 bases and J dropped 7 bases, with 12 bases sitting between them. This CDR3 has 12 amino acids.

The genes are TRBV6-1 and TRBJ1-5; possibly TRBD1 for D (5 bases). The CDR3 length is 16 residues. Per germline, CDR1 MNHNS and CDR2 SASEGT. Trimming stripped 3 bases from V and 6 bases from J, with 18 bases between. The CDR3 reads CASSDGWTMWVQPQHF. In nucleotides, the CDR3 is TGTGCCAGCAGTGATGGTTGGACAATGTGGGTTCAGCCCCAGCATTTT.

This clone has just a few counts. The chain couples TRBV2 to TRBJ2-7; D not resolved. CDR3 length: 13 amino acids. The germline gives CDR1 SNHLY, CDR2 FYNNEI. The V end lost 8 bases, the J end lost 2 bases, and 13 bases lay between the germline ends. CDR3 nucleotide sequence: TGTGCCAGCTCGGTTAAACAGACCTACGAGCAGTACTTC. Amino acid sequence: CASSVKQTYEQYF. The whole variable domain, filled in from reference TRBV2 and TRBJ2-7, reads EPEVTQTPSHQVTQMGQEVILRCVPISNHLYFYWYRQILGQKVEFLVSFYNNEISEKSEIFDDQFSVERPDGSNFTLKIRSTKLEDSAMYFCASSVKQTYEQYFGPGTRLTVT.

V usage is TRBV2 and J usage is TRBJ2-7, with D unclear. In germline, CDR1 is SNHLY, CDR2 FYNNEI. The ends were cut back, 9 bases at V and 5 bases at J, with 11 bases in the middle. This CDR3 comprises 11 residues. The CDR3 loop is CASTEANEQYF. In DNA form, the CDR3 reads TGTGCCAGTACAGAGGCAAACGAGCAGTACTTC.

V and J are TRBV4-1 and TRBJ1-2; 7 nucleotides align to TRBD1. The CDR3 contains 17 residues. V shed 1 base and J 2 bases; nucleotides not matched to a gene: 10. CDR1 and CDR2 from the germline V gene are MGHRA and YSYEKL. The DNA for the CDR3 is TGCGCCAGCAGCCAAGTGGTGGGCATACAGGGGAACTATGGCTACACCTTC. Translating it yields CASSQVVGIQGNYGYTF.

The chain couples TRBV15 to TRBJ1-1, with D possibly matching TRBD1 (6 bases). There are 13 residues in the CDR3. CDR1 is LNHNV, CDR2 YYDKDF, per germline (reference sequence). V lost 5 bases, J lost 3 bases, and 10 bases lay in between. The CDR3 nucleotides are TGTGCCACCAGCGTTAAGGGGGACACTGAAGCTTTCTTT. Translation: CATSVKGDTEAFF.

The table lists this clone with a few counts. J is TRBJ1-5 and V is TRBV30; D is unresolved. Trimming removed 0 bases from V and 3 bases from J, with 9 bases in between. Germline V gene data show CDR1 as GTSNPN and CDR2 as SVGIG (reference sequence). This CDR3 has 14 amino acids. The CDR3 region is CAWSVNSYNQPQHF. In nucleotides, the CDR3 is TGTGCCTGGAGTGTAAACAGTTACAATCAGCCCCAGCATTTT.

As to this clone: Other nucleotide sequences from this sample produce the same CDR3. The chain's CDR3 is CAWSHPNTEAFF. For the CDR3, the DNA is TGTGCCTGGTCACATCCGAACACTGAAGCTTTCTTT. The genes are TRBV30 and TRBJ1-1, with D unresolved. V lost 5 bases to trimming and J lost 1 base, with 8 bases between them. CDR1 and CDR2 from the germline V gene are GTSNPN and SVGIG (reference sequence). The CDR3 is 12 amino acids.

The genes are TRBV4-2 and TRBJ1-2; a possible D gene is TRBD1 (6 bases). The CDR3 covers 16 residues. V lost 5 bases, J lost 0 bases, and 16 bases lay in between. Germline V gene data show CDR1 as LGHNA and CDR2 as YNFKEQ. The chain's CDR3 is CASSVQQGISNYGYTF. In DNA form, the CDR3 reads TGTGCCAGCAGCGTCCAACAGGGAATCTCTAACTATGGCTACACCTTC.

This chain connects TRBV29-1 to TRBJ1-1; D may be TRBD1 (5 bases). CDR1 SQVTM and CDR2 ANQGSEA come from the germline V gene. The CDR3 sequence is 11 residues long. The V and J ends lost 6 bases and 4 bases respectively, with 9 bases between them. In nucleotides, the CDR3 is TGCAGCGTCCGGACACCCACTGAAGCTTTCTTT. Its protein product is CSVRTPTEAFF.

V gene TRBV18 combines with J gene TRBJ2-3; no clear D. This CDR3 region has 16 residues. V lost 2 bases and J lost 5, with 17 bases in between. Germline CDR1 is KGHSH and CDR2 is LQKENI. In nucleotides, the CDR3 is TGTGCCAGCTCACCAGCCGCGGTAGGCGGCGTAGATACGCAGTATTTT. Residues: CASSPAAVGGVDTQYF.

CDR3 in DNA: TGCGCCAGCAGCTGGGACAGGGATTATGGCTACACCTTC. Residues: CASSWDRDYGYTF. V is TRBV5-1 and J is TRBJ1-2; TRBD1 matches at 9 bases. Trimming at V came to 3 bases and at J to 5 bases, leaving 2 bases not matched to a gene. Germline CDR1 SGHRS, CDR2 YFSETQ. This CDR3 spans 13 amino acids.

This rearrangement joins TRBV29-1 to TRBJ1-4, with TRBD1 matching 9 bases. The CDR3 has 14 amino acids. J lost 5 bases, V lost 4 bases, and 5 bases had no gene match. CDR1 SQVTM and CDR2 ANQGSEA come from the germline V gene. Here the CDR3 DNA reads TGCAGCGTTGGAGGGGGGACAGGGAATGAAAAACTGTTTTTT. It is translated as CSVGGGTGNEKLFF.